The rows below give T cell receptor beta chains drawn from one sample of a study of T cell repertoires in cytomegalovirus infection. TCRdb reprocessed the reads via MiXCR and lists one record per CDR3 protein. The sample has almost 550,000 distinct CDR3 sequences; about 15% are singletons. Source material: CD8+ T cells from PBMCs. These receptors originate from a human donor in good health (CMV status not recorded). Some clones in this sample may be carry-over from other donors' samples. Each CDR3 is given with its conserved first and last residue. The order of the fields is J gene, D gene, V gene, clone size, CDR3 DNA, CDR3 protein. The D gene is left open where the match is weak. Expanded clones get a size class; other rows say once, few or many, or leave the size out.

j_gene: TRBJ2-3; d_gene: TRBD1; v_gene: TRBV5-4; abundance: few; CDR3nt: TGTGCCAGCAGCTTGGGGGGGACAGGGGGAACCACAGATACGCAGTATTTT; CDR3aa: CASSLGGTGGTTDTQYF
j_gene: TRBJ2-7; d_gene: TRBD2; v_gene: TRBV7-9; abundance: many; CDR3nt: TGTGCCAGCAGCTTGAGCGGGAGGTCCGAGCAGTACTTC; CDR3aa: CASSLSGRSEQYF
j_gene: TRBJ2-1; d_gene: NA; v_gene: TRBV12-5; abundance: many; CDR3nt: TGTGCTAGTGGTTGGGCCCCGGGGCGGCCCTACAATGAGCAGTTCTTC; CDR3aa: CASGWAPGRPYNEQFF
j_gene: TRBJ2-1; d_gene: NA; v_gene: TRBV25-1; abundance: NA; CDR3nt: TGTGCCAGCAGCTCCTTCGGGCAGAGTCTCGATGAGCAGTTCTTC; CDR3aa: CASSSFGQSLDEQFF
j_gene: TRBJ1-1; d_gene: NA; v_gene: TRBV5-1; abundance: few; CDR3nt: TGCGCCAGCAGCTTAGCTGGGGGACGTACTGAAGCTTTCTTT; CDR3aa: CASSLAGGRTEAFF
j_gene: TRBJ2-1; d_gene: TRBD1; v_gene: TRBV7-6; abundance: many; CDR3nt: TGTGCCAGCAGCTTAAGGACAGGGGCGTACAATGAGCAGTTCTTC; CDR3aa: CASSLRTGAYNEQFF
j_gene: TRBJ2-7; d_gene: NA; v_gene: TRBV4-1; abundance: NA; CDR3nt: TGCGCCAGCAGCGAAGTCCAAGGGACACTCTACGAGCAGTACTTC; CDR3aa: CASSEVQGTLYEQYF
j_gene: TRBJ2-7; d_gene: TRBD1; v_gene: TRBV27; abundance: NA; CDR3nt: TGTGCCAGCAGCACAAAAAGGACAGGGTACCACGAGCAGTACTTC; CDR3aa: CASSTKRTGYHEQYF
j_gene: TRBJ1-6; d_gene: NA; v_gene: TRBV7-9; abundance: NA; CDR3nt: TGTGCCAGCAGCCCGACGGGGTTGACGTATTCACCCCTCCACTTT; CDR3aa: CASSPTGLTYSPLHF
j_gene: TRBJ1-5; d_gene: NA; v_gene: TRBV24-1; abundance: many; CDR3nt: TGTGCCACCAGTGACCTCCAGGATCAGCCCCAGCATTTT; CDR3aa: CATSDLQDQPQHF
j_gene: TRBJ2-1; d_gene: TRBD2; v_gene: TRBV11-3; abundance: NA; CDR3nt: TGTGCCAGCAGCTCCGGCACTAGCGGGAGGGGGCATGAGCAGTTCTTC; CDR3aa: CASSSGTSGRGHEQFF
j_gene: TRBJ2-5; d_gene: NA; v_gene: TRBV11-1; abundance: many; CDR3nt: TGTGCCAGCAGCTTAGACGGGACGGGAGTCCAAGAGACCCAGTACTTC; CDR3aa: CASSLDGTGVQETQYF
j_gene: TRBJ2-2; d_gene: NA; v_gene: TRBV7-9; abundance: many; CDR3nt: TGTGCCAGCAGCAGGCCTCGGATGAGGGGCGGGGAGCTGTTTTTT; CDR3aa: CASSRPRMRGGELFF
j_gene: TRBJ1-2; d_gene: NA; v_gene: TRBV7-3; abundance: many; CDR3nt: TGTGCCAGCAGCTTAGGCCCGTACGGAGGAGGCTACACCTTC; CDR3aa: CASSLGPYGGGYTF
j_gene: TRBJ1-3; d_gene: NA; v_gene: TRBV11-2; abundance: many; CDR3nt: TGTGCCAGCAGCTTAGATTTGACAGTTGGAAACACCATATATTTT; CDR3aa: CASSLDLTVGNTIYF
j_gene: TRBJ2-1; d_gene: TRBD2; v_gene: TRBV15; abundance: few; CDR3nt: TGTGCCACCAGCAGGAAAACGGGACTAGCGGGAGTCAATGAGCAGTTCTTC; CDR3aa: CATSRKTGLAGVNEQFF
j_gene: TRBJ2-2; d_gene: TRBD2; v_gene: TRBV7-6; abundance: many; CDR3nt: TGTGCCAGCAGCTTAGCGCATCCAGCGGGGGTCTACACCGGGGAGCTGTTTTTT; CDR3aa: CASSLAHPAGVYTGELFF
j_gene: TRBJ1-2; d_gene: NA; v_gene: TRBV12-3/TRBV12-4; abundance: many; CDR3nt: TGTGCCAGCAGGGCAGGGGATACCTATGGCTACACCTTC; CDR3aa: CASRAGDTYGYTF
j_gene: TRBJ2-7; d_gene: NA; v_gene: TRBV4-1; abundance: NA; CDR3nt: TGCGCCAGCAGCCAAGTTCAGGGGAGGCACGAGCAGTACTTC; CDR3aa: CASSQVQGRHEQYF
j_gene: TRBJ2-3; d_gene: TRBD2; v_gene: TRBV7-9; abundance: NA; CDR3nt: TGTGCCAGCAGCGAACGGACTAGCTCAGATACGCAGTATTTT; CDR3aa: CASSERTSSDTQYF
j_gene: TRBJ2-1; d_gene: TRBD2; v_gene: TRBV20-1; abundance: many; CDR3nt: TGCAGTGCGTCTCCGGGACTAGCGGGAGGAATCGGGTACAATGAGCAGTTCTTC; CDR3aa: CSASPGLAGGIGYNEQFF
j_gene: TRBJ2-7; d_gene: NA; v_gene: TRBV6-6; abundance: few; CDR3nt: TGTGCCAGCAGTAGCCGGGACAAGGTCTACGAGCAGTACTTC; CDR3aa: CASSSRDKVYEQYF
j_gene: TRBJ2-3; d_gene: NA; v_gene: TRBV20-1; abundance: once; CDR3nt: TGCAGTGCTAGTACCTATTTGGCAGCCGATACAGATACGCAGTATTTT; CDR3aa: CSASTYLAADTDTQYF
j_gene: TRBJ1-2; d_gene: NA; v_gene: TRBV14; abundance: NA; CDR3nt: TGTGCCAGCAGCCAAGATGGAGAAGGAGTGGATGGCTACACCTTC; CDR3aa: CASSQDGEGVDGYTF
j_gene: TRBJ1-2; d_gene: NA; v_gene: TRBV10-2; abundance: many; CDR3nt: TGCGCCAGCACTGGGTCGGGGGAACAGGGTGACACCTTC; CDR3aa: CASTGSGEQGDTF